The 31 T cell receptor beta chains below come from one sample, sequenced in a study of blood T cell repertoires in COVID-19. The repertoire was sequenced with immunoSEQ multiplex PCR; TCRdb's copy has only in-frame clones and lacks some. Of about 300,000 clones in the sample, approximately 85% were seen once. Sequencing was done on a sample of peripheral blood. These receptors were taken from a man between 18 and 29 years old with active or convalescent COVID-19.

About this clone: Other DNA sequences in the sample encode the same CDR3. The chain is built from TRBV19 and TRBJ1-2, with 8 bases fitting TRBD1. The CDR3 length is 14 residues. The V gene end was trimmed by 6 bases and the J gene end by 3 bases; junction bases not matched to a gene: 6. Germline values: CDR1 LNHDA, CDR2 SQIVND (reference sequence). This CDR3 reads CASSIQGDYYGYTF. CDR3 nucleotides: TGTGCCAGTAGCATACAGGGGGACTACTATGGCTACACCTTC.

The rearrangement links TRBV12-3 or TRBV12-4 to TRBJ2-4; D gene unclear. V was trimmed by 4 bases and J by 4 bases, leaving 2 bases between them. The CDR3 is 11 residues long. CDR3 bases: TGTGCCAGCAGTTCGAAAAACATTCAGTACTTC. This translates into CASSSKNIQYF.

The CDR3 DNA reads TGTGCCAGCAGCGTAGCACAGGTAGGCACTGAAGCTTTCTTT. Protein: CASSVAQVGTEAFF. This chain uses TRBV9 with TRBJ1-1; D perhaps matches TRBD1 (5 bases). This CDR3 is built from 14 residues. Germline-derived CDR1 and CDR2 are SGDLS and YYNGEE. V gave up 0 bases and J gave up 4 bases, with 10 bases separating them.

The V and J genes are TRBV3-1 (or the pseudogene TRBV3-2) and TRBJ1-2; D might be TRBD1 (5 bases). Between the trimmed V and J ends, which lost 3 bases and 6 bases, there was a span of 8 bases. Germline V gene lookup returns CDR1 LGHDT and CDR2 YNNKEL (reference sequence). The CDR3 is 12 amino acids. The chain's CDR3 is CASSHARDGYTF. The CDR3 DNA reads TGTGCCAGCAGCCACGCCAGGGATGGCTACACCTTC.

The J gene is TRBJ2-5, the V gene TRBV6-1; D not resolved. Looked up from germline, CDR1 is MNHNS and CDR2 is SASEGT. V was cut by 3 bases and J by 2 bases, with 13 bases left in between. The CDR3 is 15 amino acids. Here the CDR3 DNA reads TGTGCCAGCAGTGAGATGTACGGCAGGCAAGAGACCCAGTACTTC. Protein: CASSEMYGRQETQYF.

The chain employs TRBV27 and TRBJ2-1; perhaps TRBD2 as D (5 bases). The V and J ends lost 0 bases and 1 base respectively, with 19 bases between them. Germline CDR1 reads MNHEY; CDR2 reads SMNVEV (reference sequence). The length of the CDR3 is 19 residues. CDR3 DNA sequence: TGTGCCAGCAGTTTATCGGCTGGTTTGGCTAGCTGGTCCTACAATGAGCAGTTCTTC. This translates into CASSLSAGLASWSYNEQFF.

V is TRBV7-2 and J is TRBJ2-5; perhaps TRBD1 as D (5 bases). The V gene's germline CDR1 is SGHTA and CDR2 FQGNSA. The CDR3 covers 15 residues. V was cut by 5 bases and J by 1 base, with 14 bases left in between. The CDR3 here is CASSARWGGQETQYF. DNA of the CDR3: TGTGCCAGCAGCGCCAGATGGGGCGGCCAAGAGACCCAGTACTTC.

This chain's CDR3 is CASSSAGIQYF. The CDR3 region has the DNA TGTGCCAGCAGTTCCGCCGGGATTCAGTACTTC. V and J are TRBV12-3 or TRBV12-4 and TRBJ2-4; D gene unclear. V was cut by 4 bases and J by 10 bases, with 8 bases left in between. This CDR3 spans 11 amino acids.

This chain connects TRBV6-1 to TRBJ2-7; the match to TRBD2 covers 9 bases. CDR1 and CDR2 (germline): MNHNS, SASEGT. This CDR3 is built from 14 residues. J was trimmed by 0 bases and V by 5 bases; bases with no gene match: 2. The CDR3 here is CASSLAGASYEQYF. DNA of the CDR3: TGTGCCAGCAGTTTAGCGGGGGCCTCCTACGAGCAGTACTTC.

This chain uses TRBV19 with TRBJ2-5, with a weak D call TRBD2 (7 bases). The V gene's germline CDR1 is LNHDA and CDR2 SQIVND (reference sequence). CDR3 size: 15 residues. Deletions cut 0 bases from V and 3 bases from J, with 11 bases between. The CDR3 sequence: CASSIEGGGKETQYF. The CDR3 bases are TGTGCCAGTAGTATAGAGGGGGGGGGCAAAGAGACCCAGTACTTC.

The genes are TRBV7-6 and TRBJ1-2; weak D call: TRBD1 (5 bases). The ends were cut back, 2 bases at V and 4 bases at J, with 17 bases in the middle. The CDR3 runs 16 residues. Germline-derived CDR1 and CDR2 are SGHVS and FNYEAQ. CDR3 amino acids: CASSLHSDSKIYGYTF. The CDR3 DNA reads TGTGCCAGCAGCTTACATTCAGACAGTAAAATCTATGGCTACACCTTC. The full variable domain, its missing parts supplied by reference TRBV7-6 and TRBJ1-2, is GAGVSQSPRYKVTKRGQDVALRCDPISGHVSLYWYRQALGQGPEFLTYFNYEAQQDKSGLPNDRFSAERPEGSISTLTIQRTEQRDSAMYRCASSLHSDSKIYGYTFGSGTRLTVV.

V usage is TRBV5-6 and J usage is TRBJ1-5, with a possible D match to TRBD1 (6 bases). The V gene lost 1 base and the J gene lost 2 bases, with 10 bases spanning the gap. Germline CDR1 and CDR2: SGHDT and YYEEEE. The CDR3 spans 15 residues. The CDR3 sequence: CASSLHRAGNQPQHF. The CDR3 DNA follows: TGTGCCAGCAGCTTGCACAGGGCGGGCAATCAGCCCCAGCATTTT.

This clone has only one observation. The chain uses TRBV7-2 and TRBJ1-1; no clear D gene. The V and J ends lost 1 base and 5 bases respectively, with 8 bases between them. Germline CDR1 is SGHTA and CDR2 is FQGNSA. The CDR3 covers 13 residues. DNA for the CDR3: TGTGCCAGCAGCTTAGTGCGGGGTACTGAAGCTTTCTTT. Translated: CASSLVRGTEAFF.

This chain connects TRBV24-1 to TRBJ1-4; D ambiguous. The CDR3 sequence is 14 residues long. Germline CDR1 and CDR2: KGHDR and SFDVKD. The V gene lost 4 bases and the J gene lost 5 bases, with 10 bases spanning the gap. As DNA, the CDR3 is TGTGCCACCAGTGAGGAGGGCCCAAATGAAAAACTGTTTTTT. It is translated as CATSEEGPNEKLFF.

The V gene is TRBV10-3, the J gene TRBJ1-3; D is perhaps TRBD1 (6 bases). The CDR3 runs to 18 residues. Germline loops: CDR1 ENHRY, CDR2 SYGVKD. V was cut by 0 bases and J by 0 bases, with 15 bases left in between. The CDR3 DNA sequence: TGTGCCATCAGTGAGTCACCCAGACAGGAGACCTCTGGAAACACCATATATTTT. It is translated as CAISESPRQETSGNTIYF.

This chain joins TRBV3-1 (or the pseudogene TRBV3-2) and TRBJ2-3; tentative D call: TRBD2 (5 bases). The germline CDR1 and CDR2 sequences are LGHDT and YNNKEL (reference sequence). V shed 0 bases and J shed 0 bases, with 10 bases lying between them. The CDR3 runs 16 residues. The DNA of the CDR3 is TGTGCCAGCAGCCAAGATTGGACTCCTAGCACAGATACGCAGTATTTT. It specifies CASSQDWTPSTDTQYF.

The chain employs TRBV6-6 and TRBJ2-5; 9 nucleotides agree with TRBD2. Trimming took 2 bases from V and 3 from J; bases not matched to a gene: 1. This CDR3 is built from 14 residues. Germline values: CDR1 MNHNY, CDR2 SVGAGI (reference sequence). DNA for the CDR3: TGTGCCAGCAGTTACCTAGCGGGGAAAGAGACCCAGTACTTC. This translates into CASSYLAGKETQYF.

The CDR3 sequence: CASSLDAGGSPLHF. As DNA, the CDR3 is TGTGCCAGCAGCTTGGATGCGGGGGGATCACCCCTCCACTTT. The chain uses TRBV5-6 and TRBJ1-6; perhaps TRBD1 as D (5 bases). Trimming shortened V by 0 bases and J by 10 bases, and 11 bases separated the two germline ends. Germline-derived CDR1 and CDR2 are SGHDT and YYEEEE. The CDR3 runs 14 residues.

This clone was seen once. The chain combines TRBV6-2 or TRBV6-3 with TRBJ2-7, with TRBD1 as a possible D gene (6 bases). The CDR3 consists of 14 residues. Germline CDR1 reads MNHEY; CDR2 reads SVGEGT. The V end was cut by 5 bases, the J end by 2 bases, with 13 bases between. The CDR3 sequence: CASSPRDTTYEQYF. The CDR3 bases are TGTGCCAGCAGTCCCCGGGACACAACCTACGAGCAGTACTTC.

CDR3 sequence reads: CASSRGGPSSIEAFF. CDR3 sequence (DNA): TGTGCCAGCAGCAGAGGGGGACCGAGCTCGATTGAAGCTTTCTTT. The chain has TRBV7-2 and TRBJ1-1; a weak D match, TRBD1 (6 bases). Germline V gives CDR1 SGHTA, CDR2 FQGNSA. V gave up 5 bases and J gave up 7 bases, with 20 bases separating them. The length of the CDR3 is 15 residues.

This chain uses TRBV21-1 with TRBJ2-5; the D call TRBD2 from the table was never checked on the DNA. TRBV21-1 is a pseudogene segment. The length of the CDR3 is 16 residues. The CDR3 DNA reads as TGTGCCAGCAGCAAACTAACTAGCGGGGGGAGAGAGACCCAGTACTTC. Encoded protein: CASSKLTSGGRETQYF.

V gene TRBV25-1 combines with J gene TRBJ2-1, with unresolved D. CDR1 MGHDK and CDR2 SYGVNS come from the germline V gene. This CDR3 is 15 amino acids long. The V and J ends lost 6 bases and 3 bases respectively, with 15 bases between them. Here the CDR3 DNA reads TGTGCCAGCAGCGGCGACTCAACCTTCTACAATGAGCAGTTCTTC. Its protein is CASSGDSTFYNEQFF.

The CDR3 loop is CSVEGVLGYGYTF. CDR3 DNA: TGCAGCGTTGAAGGGGTCCTAGGCTATGGCTACACCTTC. J is TRBJ1-2 and V is TRBV29-1; no clear D gene. V was shortened by 1 base and J by 4 bases, with 10 bases between the two germline ends. The CDR3 is made up of 13 amino acids. Per germline, CDR1 SQVTM and CDR2 ANQGSEA.

The chain couples TRBV7-8 to TRBJ1-1; tentative D call: TRBD1 (6 bases). Germline CDR1 and CDR2: SGHVS and FQNEAQ. This CDR3 spans 14 amino acids. Trimming took 5 bases from V and 5 from J, leaving 15 bases between them. The CDR3 sequence: CASSTYREETEAFF. The CDR3, as DNA: TGTGCCAGCAGCACGTACAGGGAAGAGACTGAAGCTTTCTTT.

This clone was observed once. The chain uses TRBV9 and TRBJ1-1; D unresolved. This CDR3 has 12 residues. Between the trimmed V and J ends, which lost 4 bases and 6 bases, there was a span of 10 bases. CDR1 and CDR2 from the germline V gene are SGDLS and YYNGEE. The CDR3 region has the DNA TGTGCCAGCAGCCAGGCGGGCTCTGAAGCTTTCTTT. Translating gives CASSQAGSEAFF.

This clone was detected only a few times. V usage is TRBV19 and J usage is TRBJ1-6; tentative D call: TRBD1 (5 bases). Germline V CDR1 and CDR2: LNHDA, SQIVND (reference sequence). This CDR3 has 12 residues. Deletions cut 8 bases from V and 10 bases from J, with 12 bases between. CDR3 protein: CASGAGSSPLHF. The CDR3 DNA reads TGTGCCAGTGGAGCAGGGTCCTCACCCCTCCACTTT. The full variable domain, completed using reference TRBV19 and TRBJ1-6, is DGGITQSPKYLFRKEGQNVTLSCEQNLNHDAMYWYRQDPGQGLRLIYYSQIVNDFQKGDIAEGYSVSREKKESFPLTVTSAQKNPTAFYLCASGAGSSPLHFGNGTRLTVT.

This chain connects TRBV3-1 (or the pseudogene TRBV3-2) to TRBJ2-2; 7 nucleotides line up with TRBD1. Per the germline V gene, CDR1 is LGHDT and CDR2 is YNNKEL (reference sequence). V was clipped by 6 bases and J by 1 base; unmatched bases: 8. This CDR3 is 16 amino acids long. For the CDR3, the DNA is TGTGCCAGCAGATCGAAGGGGGCTCGGAACACCGGGGAGCTGTTTTTT. Translated, it gives CASRSKGARNTGELFF.

The chain uses TRBV5-1 and TRBJ2-3, with D unresolved. The CDR3 is made up of 13 amino acids. The V end was cut by 3 bases, the J end by 6 bases, with 11 bases between. The germline V gene encodes CDR1 SGHRS and CDR2 YFSETQ. The DNA for the CDR3 is TGCGCCAGCAGCTCCGTGGGCGTCGATACGCAGTATTTT. Translation: CASSSVGVDTQYF.

This clone was seen a single time. The junction departs from germline at one end; a sequencing error may be responsible. The chain joins TRBV27 to TRBJ1-5; D not resolved. This CDR3 has 12 residues. The V gene's germline CDR1 is MNHEY and CDR2 SMNVEV (reference sequence). CDR3 bases: TGTGCCAGCAGTACTAGCGATCAGCCCCAGCATTTT. Its protein product is CASSTSDQPQHF.

This clone was seen only a few times. J is TRBJ1-5 and V is TRBV6-6; TRBD1 matches 7 bases. The CDR3 runs 15 residues. Germline assignment: CDR1 MNHNY and CDR2 SVGAGI (reference sequence). V lost 5 bases and J lost 4; bases outside the gene matches: 8. For the CDR3, the DNA is TGTGCCAGCAGTGGAGGGGGCCTAACGAATCAGCCCCAGCATTTT. Protein sequence: CASSGGGLTNQPQHF.

The chain carries TRBV9 and TRBJ2-2, with a tentative D call TRBD2 (6 bases). This CDR3 has 16 amino acids. Germline V gene data show CDR1 as SGDLS and CDR2 as YYNGEE. V gave up 0 bases and J gave up 4 bases, with 13 bases separating them. The CDR3 is CASSVEIGLTTGELFF. In DNA form, the CDR3 reads TGTGCCAGCAGCGTAGAAATAGGACTAACCACCGGGGAGCTGTTTTTT.